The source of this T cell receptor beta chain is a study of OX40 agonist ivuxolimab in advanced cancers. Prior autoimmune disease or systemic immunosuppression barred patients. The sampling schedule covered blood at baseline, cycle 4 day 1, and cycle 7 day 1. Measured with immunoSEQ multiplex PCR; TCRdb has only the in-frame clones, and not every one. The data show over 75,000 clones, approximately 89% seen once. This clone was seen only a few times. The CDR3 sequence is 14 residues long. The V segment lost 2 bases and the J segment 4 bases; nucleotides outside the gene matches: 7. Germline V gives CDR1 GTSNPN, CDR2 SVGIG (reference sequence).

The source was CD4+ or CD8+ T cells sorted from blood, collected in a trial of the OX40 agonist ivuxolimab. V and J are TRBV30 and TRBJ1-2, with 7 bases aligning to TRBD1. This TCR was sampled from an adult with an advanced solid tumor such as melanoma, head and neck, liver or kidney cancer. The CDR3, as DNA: TGTGCCTGGAGTTTATCGACAGGGTCCTATGGCTACACCTTC. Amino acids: CAWSLSTGSYGYTF.